Listed below are T cell receptor beta chains from one sample, sequenced in a study of T cell responses to AZD1222 COVID-19 vaccine. Libraries were prepared by immunoSEQ multiplex PCR; TCRdb keeps only in-frame clonotypes and omits some of them. The data show about 84,000 clones, 75% to 90% seen once. The starting material was peripheral blood, obtained 28 days after the second AZD1222 dose. The receptors here all came from an adult who received the AZD1222 COVID-19 vaccine. The CDR3 runs from the conserved cysteine through the conserved F or W. The D gene is left open where the match is weak. Only part of the rows carry a size: once, few, many, or a class if the clone is expanded.

cdr3_nt | cdr3_aa | clone_size | v_call | d_call | j_call
TGTGCCAGCACGGGGGCTAGCGGCCGGCGGGCGCAGTATTTT | CASTGASGRRAQYF | . | TRBV19 | . | TRBJ2-3
TGTGCCAGCTCGTCGGTCAGGGAGACCCAGTACTTC | CASSSVRETQYF | . | TRBV6-5 | . | TRBJ2-5
TGTGCCAGCAGCAAAGACCTTCTAGCGGGAGTAAGTACCCACGAGCAGTACTTC | CASSKDLLAGVSTHEQYF | . | TRBV21-1 | . | TRBJ2-7
TGTGCCAGCACCCTTGGGGGGTTTGGGGGGGCCAACGTCCTGACTTTC | CASTLGGFGGANVLTF | . | TRBV7-2 | . | TRBJ2-6
TGTGCCAGCAGCTTAGTGGTTAGCGGAGGCCACAATGAGCAGTTCTTC | CASSLVVSGGHNEQFF | . | TRBV11-3 | . | TRBJ2-1
TGCAGCGTTGAAGATGTCTGGGGATTTGGCAAAAACATTCAGTACTTC | CSVEDVWGFGKNIQYF | . | TRBV29-1 | . | TRBJ2-4
TGTGCCAGCAGCCAAGATAGAAATACGCAGTATTTT | CASSQDRNTQYF | . | TRBV3-1/TRBV3-2 | . | TRBJ2-3
TGTGCCAGCAGCCCCCCGGGACAGGGACCTGAAGCTTTCTTT | CASSPPGQGPEAFF | once | TRBV7-2 | TRBD1 | TRBJ1-1
TGTGCCAGCAGTTCTGCACAGGGGAGTGGCTACACCTTC | CASSSAQGSGYTF | once | TRBV27 | TRBD1 | TRBJ1-2
TGTGCCAGCAGTTATTCGTGGAACACTGAAGCTTTCTTT | CASSYSWNTEAFF | . | TRBV6-2/TRBV6-3 | . | TRBJ1-1
TGTGCCACCAGCAGAGAATCTGGGGGCTTTTCAAACATTCAGTACTTC | CATSRESGGFSNIQYF | . | TRBV15 | . | TRBJ2-4
TGTGCCAGCAGTGGGGGCAGGGGGAGTCGCCAGCCCCAGCATTTT | CASSGGRGSRQPQHF | . | TRBV2 | TRBD1 | TRBJ1-5
TGTGCCAGCAGCCGGGAGGCCTCCTACAATGAGCAGTTCTTC | CASSREASYNEQFF | . | TRBV28 | TRBD2 | TRBJ2-1
TGCGCCAGCAGCCAAGATCGCCCGGGACAGTCCTATGGCTACACCTTC | CASSQDRPGQSYGYTF | . | TRBV4-1 | TRBD1 | TRBJ1-2
TGTGCCAGCAGCAAAGGGACAGGGGGTAAAGAGACCCAGTACTTC | CASSKGTGGKETQYF | . | TRBV2 | TRBD1 | TRBJ2-5
TGTGCCAGCAGTTCTCTTGGATCGGTCACTGAAGCTTTCTTT | CASSSLGSVTEAFF | few | TRBV6-6 | . | TRBJ1-1
TGTGCCATCAGACCATCGCAGGGGGGCTACACCTTC | CAIRPSQGGYTF | . | TRBV10-3 | . | TRBJ1-2
TGTGCCAGCAGTTTATCCCAAACCGGGGAGCTGTTTTTT | CASSLSQTGELFF | . | TRBV28 | . | TRBJ2-2
TGTGCCTGGAGTGTATCCCCTCACAGAAACACCATATATTTT | CAWSVSPHRNTIYF | . | TRBV30 | . | TRBJ1-3
TGTGCCAGCTCACCACTGCAGGGGTTGTTGAACACTGAAGCTTTCTTT | CASSPLQGLLNTEAFF | . | TRBV18 | . | TRBJ1-1
TGTGCCAGCAGCTTTTGCTCGGGCAGGGACCAAGGCAATCAGCCCCAGCATTTT | CASSFCSGRDQGNQPQHF | . | TRBV12-1 | . | TRBJ1-5
TGTGCCAGCAGCTTGGGACTAGCGGGGAAGCAGTACTTC | CASSLGLAGKQYF | . | TRBV7-2 | TRBD2 | TRBJ2-7
TGTGCTAGTGGTCTGGGCGATGGAGAGACCCAGTACTTC | CASGLGDGETQYF | once | TRBV12-5 | . | TRBJ2-5
TGTGCCAGCAGCCGAGGGACAGCAAACACCGGGGAGCTGTTTTTT | CASSRGTANTGELFF | few | TRBV9 | TRBD1 | TRBJ2-2
TGTGCCAGCAGCCATAGACAGGGATTAAGCTACACCTTC | CASSHRQGLSYTF | . | TRBV7-9 | TRBD1 | TRBJ1-2
TGTGCCAGCAGCCTCCGGGGGTCCGGGGGTGAGCAGTACTTC | CASSLRGSGGEQYF | . | TRBV14 | . | TRBJ2-7
TGCGCCAGCAGCGGACCCTTGGACAGCAATGGCGAGCAGTACTTC | CASSGPLDSNGEQYF | . | TRBV5-1 | . | TRBJ2-7
TGTGCCAGCAGCTTATCGCAGTACGAGCAGTACTTC | CASSLSQYEQYF | . | TRBV5-6 | . | TRBJ2-7
TGTGCCACCAGTGACCCCATCCGGGGACAGGGGGGCAATGAGCAGTTCTTC | CATSDPIRGQGGNEQFF | once | TRBV24-1 | TRBD1 | TRBJ2-1
TGTGCCACCACTCCGGGACAGCTACAAGAAGCTTTCTTT | CATTPGQLQEAFF | . | TRBV15 | TRBD1 | TRBJ1-1
TGTGCCAGCAGCTTCGGACAGGGTAATCAGCCCCAGCATTTT | CASSFGQGNQPQHF | . | TRBV7-9 | TRBD1 | TRBJ1-5
TGTGCCAGCTCACCGACGGCGGGGGGCCGAGGAAACACCATATATTTT | CASSPTAGGRGNTIYF | . | TRBV18 | . | TRBJ1-3
TGCGCCAGCAGCCCTAGGACTAGCGGGAGAGGAACCTTAAGCACAGATACGCAGTATTTT | CASSPRTSGRGTLSTDTQYF | . | TRBV5-1 | TRBD2 | TRBJ2-3
TGTGCCAGCAGCCCGGGAGTAGCTAGGTATGAGCAGTTCTTC | CASSPGVARYEQFF | few | TRBV7-2 | . | TRBJ2-1
TGTGCCATCAGGTTAGCGGGGGGGCCTGGGAATGAGCAGTTCTTC | CAIRLAGGPGNEQFF | . | TRBV10-3 | TRBD2 | TRBJ2-1
TGTGCCAGCAGCCGGACAGGGGTGAACACTGAAGCTTTCTTT | CASSRTGVNTEAFF | . | TRBV7-9 | TRBD1 | TRBJ1-1
TGTGCCAGCAGCCTCGGGGGGGGGCCAACTAATGAAAAACTGTTTTTT | CASSLGGGPTNEKLFF | . | TRBV5-4 | . | TRBJ1-4
TGTGCCACCAGTTTTCAGGATAATGAAAAACTGTTTTTT | CATSFQDNEKLFF | . | TRBV24-1 | . | TRBJ1-4
TGTGCCATCAGTGAGGAAAGACCAAATCAGCCCCAGCATTTT | CAISEERPNQPQHF | . | TRBV10-3 | . | TRBJ1-5
TGTGCCAGCAGTGGACAGCTAGACTATGGCTACACCTTC | CASSGQLDYGYTF | . | TRBV28 | . | TRBJ1-2
TGTGCCATCAGTGAGAGTAGCGGGGTCCAAGAGACCCAGTACTTC | CAISESSGVQETQYF | . | TRBV10-3 | TRBD2 | TRBJ2-5
TGCGCCAGCAGATCCTCCCAAGCGGGGGCGGAGGAGCAGTTCTTC | CASRSSQAGAEEQFF | . | TRBV10-1 | TRBD2 | TRBJ2-1
TGTGCCACCGGTGACAGGGCGGGGGGCTACACCTTC | CATGDRAGGYTF | . | TRBV28 | TRBD1 | TRBJ1-2
TGTGCCAGCAGCCCCAGTTGGGGGACCCAGTACTTC | CASSPSWGTQYF | once | TRBV14 | . | TRBJ2-5
TGTGCCAGCAGCTTAGGGGCGCGGCAGTATGGCTACACCTTC | CASSLGARQYGYTF | . | TRBV7-2 | . | TRBJ1-2
TGTGCCAGCAGCTACCGACTAGCGGGGGGGGATACGCAGTATTTT | CASSYRLAGGDTQYF | . | TRBV7-2 | TRBD2 | TRBJ2-3
TGTGCCAGCAGCAATGGAGAGACCCAGTACTTC | CASSNGETQYF | . | TRBV12-3/TRBV12-4 | . | TRBJ2-5
TGTGCCAGCAGTTTGGGGGTAAACTATGGCTACACCTTC | CASSLGVNYGYTF | . | TRBV12-3/TRBV12-4 | . | TRBJ1-2
TGTGCCAGCAGGCGACAGGGGGCGCGTGAAAAACTGTTTTTT | CASRRQGAREKLFF | . | TRBV27 | TRBD1 | TRBJ1-4
TGTGCCAGCAGTGAAACGGGGTCCGTACCCCAGCATTTT | CASSETGSVPQHF | . | TRBV6-1 | . | TRBJ1-5
TGTGCCAGCAGTTCCGGGACAGGGGTCTACGAGCAGTACTTC | CASSSGTGVYEQYF | . | TRBV28 | TRBD1 | TRBJ2-7
TGCGCCAGCAGCCCCGGTAGCGGAACAGATACGCAGTATTTT | CASSPGSGTDTQYF | . | TRBV4-3 | . | TRBJ2-3
TGTGCCACCAGCAGAGCCCGACAGGGAGGAAACACCATATATTTT | CATSRARQGGNTIYF | once | TRBV15 | TRBD1 | TRBJ1-3
TGTGCCAGCAGTACAACCGGGCCGAGCTCCTACGAGCAGTACTTC | CASSTTGPSSYEQYF | . | TRBV28 | . | TRBJ2-7
TGTGCCAGCAGCTCTCGGACAGGCTTAAGCTCTGGAAACACCATATATTTT | CASSSRTGLSSGNTIYF | . | TRBV5-8 | TRBD1 | TRBJ1-3
TGTGCCAGCAGCTTAGATGCGTTGGAGACCCAGTACTTC | CASSLDALETQYF | . | TRBV7-9 | . | TRBJ2-5
TGTGCCAGCAGCCAAGGGCAGGAAAAACTGTTTTTT | CASSQGQEKLFF | . | TRBV28 | . | TRBJ1-4
TGTGCCAGCAGCTTGGGGACAGGGATGGGAGGCAATGAGCAGTTCTTC | CASSLGTGMGGNEQFF | . | TRBV7-9 | TRBD1 | TRBJ2-1
TGTGCCAGCACGAGAGGATCGTACGGCTACACCTTC | CASTRGSYGYTF | . | TRBV6-5 | . | TRBJ1-2
TGTGCCAGCAGTTCCGTTGGTGGCTACACCTTC | CASSSVGGYTF | . | TRBV6-5 | . | TRBJ1-2